This TCR beta chain was retrieved from a study of T cells in Graves' hyperthyroidism and ophthalmopathy. J lost 5 bases, V lost 5 bases, and 12 bases had no gene match. The CDR3 has 15 amino acids. From germline, CDR1 is SGHDT and CDR2 YYEEEE. Amplified regions were TCR beta CDR3 sequences from RNA transcripts. An initial round of RT-PCR targeting the TCR CDR3 relied on the HTBI primer set. TCRdb redid the calling of the multiplex PCR reads with MiXCR, one entry per CDR3 protein. This table has some 550,000 distinct CDR3 sequences, less than 25% appearing once. This clonotype has more than one count but fewer than ten. Its antigen is as yet unknown. Study results and caveats: The blood repertoire included most of the expanded thyroid clonotypes above 0.001. In the analysis, a 13 V-J model separated ophthalmopathy from stable hyperthyroidism.

Those patients with uncontrolled infection, other autoimmune disease, pregnancy or lactation were excluded. Material: blood. The chain employs TRBV5-6 and TRBJ2-7, with 8 bases aligning to TRBD1. The sequence was collected from a man younger than 35 with Graves' hyperthyroidism. CDR3 sequence (DNA): TGTGCCAGCAGTTTCACAGGGGGGCCGAGGGACGAGCAGTACTTC. As protein: CASSFTGGPRDEQYF.